The present entry profiles one T cell receptor (beta chain) with its context. The target antigen is unknown. The source of the sample is a study of vaccination and CD4 T cells after COVID-19. At the level of the study: There were two doses of either BNT162b2 or mRNA-1273 vaccine given to participants.

This CDR3 has 16 amino acids. V gave up 1 base and J gave up 4 bases, with 12 bases separating them. Germline CDR1 is SGHRS and CDR2 is YFSETQ. Stated treatment: roughly ten-day PBMC culture with coronavirus spike peptide pools or control peptides (ViraFEST assay). Those CD4+ T cells from the unexposed donor predate the COVID-19 pandemic (2011-2018). Oncomine TCR Beta short-read sequencing was applied to DNA from cultured CD4+ T cells. TCRdb analysed the PCR reads with MiXCR anew, one entry per CDR3 protein. The sample yields about 7,100 distinct CDR3 sequences, approximately 35% seen once. The specimen sequenced was CD4+ T cells from blood, cultured in vitro. The V gene is TRBV5-1, the J gene TRBJ1-6; D unclear. The receptor's source is a human donor in good health. The CDR3 region is CASSLFRRKYNSPLHF. In nucleotides, the CDR3 is TGCGCCAGCAGCTTGTTCCGCCGCAAGTATAATTCACCCCTCCACTTT. Combining the CDR3 with reference TRBV5-1 and TRBJ1-6 gives the whole variable domain KAGVTQTPRYLIKTRGQQVTLSCSPISGHRSVSWYQQTPGQGLQFLFEYFSETQRNKGNFPGRFSGRQFSNSRSEMNVSTLELGDSALYLCASSLFRRKYNSPLHFGNGTRLTVT.